Given below is one TCR beta chain in context. As processed by the authors: Estimation of nucleated cell counts was performed using reference gene primer amplification. Here immunoSEQ multiplex PCR was the method, and the copy in TCRdb shows in-frame clones only, minus some. For V, J and clone size, that table is used; D and trimming come from the DNA. The sample records about 50,000 clones, more than 75% being singletons. This specimen comes from a study of blood T cell repertoires in COVID-19. The CDR3 extends over 13 amino acids. Germline trimming cut 1 base from V and 8 bases from J; bases unmatched to any gene: 1. Germline lookup yields CDR1 LGHNT and CDR2 FRNRAP.

Sequenced: peripheral blood. The receptor comes from a woman aged 55-70 years with acute or convalescent COVID-19. V is TRBV12-5 and J is TRBJ1-2, with 10 nucleotides matching TRBD1. CDR3 in DNA: TGTGCTAGTGGTTTGGCGACAGGGGGCGGCTACACCTTC. This translates into CASGLATGGGYTF.